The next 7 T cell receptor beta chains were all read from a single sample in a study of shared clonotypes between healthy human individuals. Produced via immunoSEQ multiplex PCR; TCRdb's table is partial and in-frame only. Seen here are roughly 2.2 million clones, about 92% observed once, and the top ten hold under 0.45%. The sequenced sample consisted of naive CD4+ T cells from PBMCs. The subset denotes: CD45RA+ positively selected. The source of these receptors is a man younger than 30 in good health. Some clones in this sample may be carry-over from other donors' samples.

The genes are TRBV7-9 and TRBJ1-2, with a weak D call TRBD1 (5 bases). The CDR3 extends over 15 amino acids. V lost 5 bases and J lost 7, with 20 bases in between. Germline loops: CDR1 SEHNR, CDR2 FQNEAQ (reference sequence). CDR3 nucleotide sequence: TGTGCCAGCAGCGGCTCCAGGGTACGTTATAGTGGCTACACCTTC. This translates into CASSGSRVRYSGYTF.

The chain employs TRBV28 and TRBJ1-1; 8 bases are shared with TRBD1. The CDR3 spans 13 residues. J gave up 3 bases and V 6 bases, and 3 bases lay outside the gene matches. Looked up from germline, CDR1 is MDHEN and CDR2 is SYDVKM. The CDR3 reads CASRRDRYTEAFF. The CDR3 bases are TGTGCCAGCAGGCGGGACAGGTACACTGAAGCTTTCTTT.

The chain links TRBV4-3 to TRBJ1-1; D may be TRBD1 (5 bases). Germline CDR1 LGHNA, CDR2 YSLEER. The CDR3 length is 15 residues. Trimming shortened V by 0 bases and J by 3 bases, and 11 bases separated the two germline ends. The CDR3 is CASSQDRAGHTEAFF. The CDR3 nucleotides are TGCGCCAGCAGCCAAGATCGTGCGGGGCACACTGAAGCTTTCTTT.

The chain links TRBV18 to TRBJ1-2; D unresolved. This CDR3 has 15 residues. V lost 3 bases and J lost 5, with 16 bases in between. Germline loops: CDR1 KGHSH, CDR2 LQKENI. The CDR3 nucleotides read TGTGCCAGCTCACCGGGCGGGGTGAACCCTTATGGCTACACCTTC. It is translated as CASSPGGVNPYGYTF.

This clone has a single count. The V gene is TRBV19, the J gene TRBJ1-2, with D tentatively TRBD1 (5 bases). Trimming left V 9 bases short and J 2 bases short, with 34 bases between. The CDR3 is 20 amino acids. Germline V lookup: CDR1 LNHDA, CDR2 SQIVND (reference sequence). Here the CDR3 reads CASSRALGGAALGENYGYTF. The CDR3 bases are TGTGCCAGCTCCCGAGCCCTGGGAGGGGCGGCCCTGGGAGAGAACTATGGCTACACCTTC.

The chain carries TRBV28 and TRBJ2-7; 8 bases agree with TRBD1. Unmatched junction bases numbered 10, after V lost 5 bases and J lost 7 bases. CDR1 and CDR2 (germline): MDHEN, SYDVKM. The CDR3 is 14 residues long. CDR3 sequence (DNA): TGTGCCAGCAGTCCGCGGACAGGGACGGGAGAGCAGTACTTC. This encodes CASSPRTGTGEQYF.

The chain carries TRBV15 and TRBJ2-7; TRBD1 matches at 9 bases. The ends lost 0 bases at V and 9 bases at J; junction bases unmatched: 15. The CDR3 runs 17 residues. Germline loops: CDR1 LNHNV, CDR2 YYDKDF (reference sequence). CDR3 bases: TGTGCCACCAGCAGAGATGGTATTGGGACAGGGAGTATTGGGCAGTACTTC. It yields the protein CATSRDGIGTGSIGQYF.